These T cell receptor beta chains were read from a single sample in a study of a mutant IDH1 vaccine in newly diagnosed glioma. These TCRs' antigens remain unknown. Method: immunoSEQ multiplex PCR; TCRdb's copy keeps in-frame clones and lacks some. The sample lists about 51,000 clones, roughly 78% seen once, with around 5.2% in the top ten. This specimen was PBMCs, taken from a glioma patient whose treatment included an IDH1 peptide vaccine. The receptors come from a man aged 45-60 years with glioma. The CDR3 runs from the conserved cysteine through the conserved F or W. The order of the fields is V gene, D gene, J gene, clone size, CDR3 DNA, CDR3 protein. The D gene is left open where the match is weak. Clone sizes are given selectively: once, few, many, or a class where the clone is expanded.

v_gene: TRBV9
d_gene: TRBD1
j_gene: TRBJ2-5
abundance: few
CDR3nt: TGTGCCAGCAGCGTAGGGGGACAGACCCAAGAGACCCAGTACTTC
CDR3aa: CASSVGGQTQETQYF

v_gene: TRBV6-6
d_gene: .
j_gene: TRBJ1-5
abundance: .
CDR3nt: TGTGCCAGCAGTTACGGGCAGGGAAGTCAGCCCCAGCATTTT
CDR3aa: CASSYGQGSQPQHF

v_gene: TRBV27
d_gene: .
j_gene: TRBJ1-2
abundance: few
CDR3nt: TGTGCCAGCAGTTTATTCGGCAGGCTCTCGGGCTACACCTTC
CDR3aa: CASSLFGRLSGYTF

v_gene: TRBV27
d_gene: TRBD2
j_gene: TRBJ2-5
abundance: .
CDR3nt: TGTGCCAGCAGTTTATCCACCGGGGGGGAGACCCAGTACTTC
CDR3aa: CASSLSTGGETQYF

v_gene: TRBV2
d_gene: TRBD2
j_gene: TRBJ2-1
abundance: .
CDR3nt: TGTGCCAGCTCGGGACTAGCGGGGGGCGGGGAGCAGTTCTTC
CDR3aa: CASSGLAGGGEQFF

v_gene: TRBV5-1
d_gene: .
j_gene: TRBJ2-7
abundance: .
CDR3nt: TGCGCCAGCAGCCCCGGTGGGACGCTGGCTTACGAGCAGTACTTC
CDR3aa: CASSPGGTLAYEQYF

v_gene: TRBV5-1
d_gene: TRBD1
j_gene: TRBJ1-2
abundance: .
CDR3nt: TGCGCCAGCAGCGCCTCCGGGACAGGAAACTATGGCTACACCTTC
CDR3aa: CASSASGTGNYGYTF

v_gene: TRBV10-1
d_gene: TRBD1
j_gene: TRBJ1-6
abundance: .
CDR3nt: TGCGCCAGCAGTGAGTCTCCGGCAGGGGGGAATTCACCCCTCCACTTT
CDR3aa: CASSESPAGGNSPLHF

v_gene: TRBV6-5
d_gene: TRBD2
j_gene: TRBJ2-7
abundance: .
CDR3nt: TGTGCCAGCAGTTACGTGGCGGGAGGGTCGTACGAGCAGTACTTC
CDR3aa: CASSYVAGGSYEQYF

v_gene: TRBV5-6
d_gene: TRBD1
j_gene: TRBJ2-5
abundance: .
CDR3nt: TGTGCCAGCAGCCCTTATGAGACAGGGAAAGAGACCCAGTACTTC
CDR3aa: CASSPYETGKETQYF

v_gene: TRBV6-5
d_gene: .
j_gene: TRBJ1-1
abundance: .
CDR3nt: TGTGCCAGCAGTTCCCCTGTAAGCACTGAAGCTTTCTTT
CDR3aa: CASSSPVSTEAFF

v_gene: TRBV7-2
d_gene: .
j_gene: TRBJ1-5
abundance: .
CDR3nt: TGTGCCAGCAGCTTGGGGGGGAGCGGTAGACAGCCCCAGCATTTT
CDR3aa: CASSLGGSGRQPQHF

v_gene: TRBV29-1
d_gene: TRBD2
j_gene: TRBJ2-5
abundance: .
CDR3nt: TGCAGCGTTGACGGGGGGGCACGGGAGACCCAGTACTTC
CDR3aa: CSVDGGARETQYF

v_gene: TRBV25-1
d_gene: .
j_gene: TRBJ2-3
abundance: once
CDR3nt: TGTGCGACTGGGCCCAGCACAGATACGCAGTATTTT
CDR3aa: CATGPSTDTQYF

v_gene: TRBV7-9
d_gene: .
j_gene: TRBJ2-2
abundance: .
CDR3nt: TGTGCCAGCAGCGCGGGAACCGGGGAGCTGTTTTTT
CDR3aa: CASSAGTGELFF

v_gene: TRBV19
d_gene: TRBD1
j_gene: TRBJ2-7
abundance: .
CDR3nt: TGTGCCAGTAGTACCTCCGGGACAGGGCTCTACGAGCAGTACTTC
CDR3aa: CASSTSGTGLYEQYF

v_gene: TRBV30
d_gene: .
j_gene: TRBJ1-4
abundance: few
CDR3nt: TGTGCCTGGAGTGTTCGGGGTGAAAAACTGTTTTTT
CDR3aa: CAWSVRGEKLFF

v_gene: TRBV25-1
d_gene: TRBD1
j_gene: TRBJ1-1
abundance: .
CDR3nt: TGTGCCAGCAGTGCCGGGACAGGGATTTGGGCTGAAGCTTTCTTT
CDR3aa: CASSAGTGIWAEAFF

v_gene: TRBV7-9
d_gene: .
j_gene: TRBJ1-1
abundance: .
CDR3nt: TGTGCCAGCAGCTTGATTGGGGTGTCTGAAGCTTTCTTT
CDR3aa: CASSLIGVSEAFF

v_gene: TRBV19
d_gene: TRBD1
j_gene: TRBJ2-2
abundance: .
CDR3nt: TGTGCCAGTAGTATGCTCAGGGGGCGAACCGGGGAGCTGTTTTTT
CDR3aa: CASSMLRGRTGELFF

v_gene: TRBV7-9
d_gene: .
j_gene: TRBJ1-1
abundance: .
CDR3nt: TGTGCCAGCAGCAATACAGGGAGGGTCACTGAAGCTTTCTTT
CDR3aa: CASSNTGRVTEAFF